This T cell receptor beta chain stems from a study of shared clonotypes between healthy human individuals. Study as a whole: The study used three CD4 naive, three CD4 memory, two CD8 naive and one CD8 memory plate per donor. Study results and limitations: Although depth was large, rarefaction showed that sequencing of the sorted subsets was incomplete.

The CDR3 loop spans 15 amino acids. Germline V CDR1 and CDR2: SQVTM, ANQGSEA. About this clone: The antigen remains undetermined. One junction end disagrees with the germline gene, perhaps due to a read error.

Replicate PCRs from sorted subsets contained around 200 ng DNA, which is some 32,000 T cell genomes. Original processing notes: From ImmunoSEQ came sequences covering only the junction and carrying no quality scores, so filtering differed. Sequencing used immunoSEQ multiplex PCR; TCRdb keeps in-frame clones, though not all of them. D and trimming come from the DNA, and the V and J calls and clone size come from that table. The repertoire holds some 1 million clones, with about 70% as singletons. The TCR originated in a man aged 18 to 30 in good health. V usage is TRBV29-1 and J usage is TRBJ2-3; a possible D gene is TRBD1 (6 bases). Material: memory CD4+ T cells sorted from blood. Subset here: CD45RA-negative fraction. The CDR3 is CSVEGTIASTDTQYF. CDR3 sequence (DNA): TGCAGCGTCGAAGGGACAATAGCTAGCACAGATACGCAGTATTTT.